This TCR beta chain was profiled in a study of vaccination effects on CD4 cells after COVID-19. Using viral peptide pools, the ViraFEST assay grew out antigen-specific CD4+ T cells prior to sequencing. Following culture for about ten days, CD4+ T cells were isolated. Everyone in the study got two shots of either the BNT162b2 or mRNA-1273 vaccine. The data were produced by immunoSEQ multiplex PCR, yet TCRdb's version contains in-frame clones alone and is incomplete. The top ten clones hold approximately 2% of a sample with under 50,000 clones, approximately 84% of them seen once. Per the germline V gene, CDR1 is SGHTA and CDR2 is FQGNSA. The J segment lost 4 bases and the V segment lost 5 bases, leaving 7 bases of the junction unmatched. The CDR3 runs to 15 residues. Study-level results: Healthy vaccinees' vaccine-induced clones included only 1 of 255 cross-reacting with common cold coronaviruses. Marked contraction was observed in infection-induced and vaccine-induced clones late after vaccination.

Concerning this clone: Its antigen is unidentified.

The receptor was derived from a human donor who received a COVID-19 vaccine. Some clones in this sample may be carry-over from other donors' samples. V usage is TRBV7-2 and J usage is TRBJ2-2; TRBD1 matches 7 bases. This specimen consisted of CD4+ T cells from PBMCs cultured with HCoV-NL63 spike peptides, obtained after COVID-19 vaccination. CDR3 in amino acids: CASSQQQGSTGELFF. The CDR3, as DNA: TGTGCCAGCAGCCAACAACAGGGGAGCACCGGGGAGCTGTTTTTT. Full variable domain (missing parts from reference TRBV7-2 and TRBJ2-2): GAGVSQSPSNKVTEKGKDVELRCDPISGHTALYWYRQSLGQGLEFLIYFQGNSAPDKSGLPSDRFSAERTGGSVSTLTIQRTQQEDSAVYLCASSQQQGSTGELFFGEGSRLTVL.